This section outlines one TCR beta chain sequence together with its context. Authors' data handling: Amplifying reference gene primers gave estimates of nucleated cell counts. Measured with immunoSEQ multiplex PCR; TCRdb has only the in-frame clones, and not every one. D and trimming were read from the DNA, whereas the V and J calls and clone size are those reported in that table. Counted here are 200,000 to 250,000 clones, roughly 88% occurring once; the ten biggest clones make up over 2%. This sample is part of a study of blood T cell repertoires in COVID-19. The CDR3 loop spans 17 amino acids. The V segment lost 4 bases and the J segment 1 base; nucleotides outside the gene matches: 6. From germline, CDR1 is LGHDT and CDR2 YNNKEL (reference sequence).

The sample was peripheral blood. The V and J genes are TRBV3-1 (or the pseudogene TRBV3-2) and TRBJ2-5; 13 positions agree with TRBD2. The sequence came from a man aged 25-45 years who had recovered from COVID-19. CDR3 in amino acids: CASSLGLAGVTQETQYF. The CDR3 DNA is TGTGCCAGCAGCCTCGGACTAGCGGGGGTCACCCAAGAGACCCAGTACTTC.